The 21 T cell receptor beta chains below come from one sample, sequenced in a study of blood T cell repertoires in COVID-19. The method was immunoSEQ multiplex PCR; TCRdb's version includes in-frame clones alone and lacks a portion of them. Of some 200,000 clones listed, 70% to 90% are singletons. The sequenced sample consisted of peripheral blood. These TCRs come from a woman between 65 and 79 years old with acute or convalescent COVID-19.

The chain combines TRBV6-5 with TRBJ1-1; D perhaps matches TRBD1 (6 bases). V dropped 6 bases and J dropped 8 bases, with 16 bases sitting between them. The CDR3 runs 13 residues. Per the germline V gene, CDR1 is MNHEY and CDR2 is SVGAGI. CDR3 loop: CASSSPAGTEAFF. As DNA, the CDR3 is TGTGCCAGCAGCTCCCCTGCCGGGACAGAAGCTTTCTTT.

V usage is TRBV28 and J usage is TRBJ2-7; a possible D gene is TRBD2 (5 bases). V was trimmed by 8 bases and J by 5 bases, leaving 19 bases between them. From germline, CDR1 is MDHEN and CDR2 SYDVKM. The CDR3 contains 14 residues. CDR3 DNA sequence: TGTGCCAGCTCGTCGGGGTCTATACTGAACGAGCAGTACTTC. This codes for CASSSGSILNEQYF.

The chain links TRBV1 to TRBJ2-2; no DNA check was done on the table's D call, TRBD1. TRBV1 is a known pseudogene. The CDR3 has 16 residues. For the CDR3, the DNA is TGCACCAGCAGCCACTTACAGGGAAAAGCAACCGGGGAGCTGTTTTTT. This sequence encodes CTSSHLQGKATGELFF.

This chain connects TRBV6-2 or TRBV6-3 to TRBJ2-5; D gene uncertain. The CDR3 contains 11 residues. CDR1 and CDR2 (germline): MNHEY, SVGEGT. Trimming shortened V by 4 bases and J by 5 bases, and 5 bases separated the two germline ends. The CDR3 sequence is CASSLAETQYF. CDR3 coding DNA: TGTGCCAGCAGTTTAGCCGAGACCCAGTACTTC.

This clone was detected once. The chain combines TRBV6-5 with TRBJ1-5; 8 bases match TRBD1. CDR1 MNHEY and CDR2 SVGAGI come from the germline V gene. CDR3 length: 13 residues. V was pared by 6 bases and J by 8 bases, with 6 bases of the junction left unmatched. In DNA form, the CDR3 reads TGTGCCAGCAGAACCTCGACAGGGGAGCCCCAGCATTTT. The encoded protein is CASRTSTGEPQHF.

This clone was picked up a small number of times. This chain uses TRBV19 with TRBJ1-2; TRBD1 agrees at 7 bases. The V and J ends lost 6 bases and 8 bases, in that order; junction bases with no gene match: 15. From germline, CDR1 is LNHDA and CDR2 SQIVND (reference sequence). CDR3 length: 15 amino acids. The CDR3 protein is CASRDQGEGASGYTF. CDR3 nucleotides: TGTGCCAGTAGAGATCAGGGGGAAGGGGCGAGCGGCTACACCTTC.

CDR3 sequence reads: CASRGQENIQYF. CDR3 DNA: TGCGCCAGCAGAGGACAGGAAAACATTCAGTACTTC. The gene calls are TRBV10-2 and TRBJ2-4; 7 positions match TRBD1. Per the germline V gene, CDR1 is WSHSY and CDR2 is SAAADI. The V and J ends lost 6 bases and 5 bases, in that order; junction bases with no gene match: 1. The CDR3 spans 12 residues.

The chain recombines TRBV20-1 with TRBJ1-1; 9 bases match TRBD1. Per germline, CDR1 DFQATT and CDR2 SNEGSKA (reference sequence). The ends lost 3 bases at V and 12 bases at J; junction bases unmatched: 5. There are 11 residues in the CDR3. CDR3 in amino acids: CSASGTGQSFF. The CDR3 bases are TGCAGTGCTAGCGGGACAGGGCAGTCTTTCTTT.

The CDR3 nucleotides are TGTGCCAGCAGCTTAGCAAGAGGGGGCGAAGCTTTCTTT. As protein: CASSLARGGEAFF. This chain uses TRBV7-2 with TRBJ1-1, with 7 bases aligning to TRBD1. This CDR3 is built from 13 residues. With V trimmed by 0 bases and J by 8 bases, 3 bases remained unmatched. The V gene's germline CDR1 is SGHTA and CDR2 FQGNSA.

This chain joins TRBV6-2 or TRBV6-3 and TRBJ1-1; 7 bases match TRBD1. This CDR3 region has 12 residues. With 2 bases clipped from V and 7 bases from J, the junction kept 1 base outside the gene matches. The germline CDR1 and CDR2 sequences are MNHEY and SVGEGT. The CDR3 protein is CASSYRTGEAFF. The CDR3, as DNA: TGTGCCAGCAGTTACAGGACAGGTGAAGCTTTCTTT.

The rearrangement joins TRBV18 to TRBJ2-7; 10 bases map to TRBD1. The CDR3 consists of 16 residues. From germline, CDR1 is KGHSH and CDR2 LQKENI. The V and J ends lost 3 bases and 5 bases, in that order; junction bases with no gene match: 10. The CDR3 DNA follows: TGTGCCAGCTCACCGGTTTGGGGGGACAGGGGAGACGAGCAGTACTTC. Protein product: CASSPVWGDRGDEQYF.

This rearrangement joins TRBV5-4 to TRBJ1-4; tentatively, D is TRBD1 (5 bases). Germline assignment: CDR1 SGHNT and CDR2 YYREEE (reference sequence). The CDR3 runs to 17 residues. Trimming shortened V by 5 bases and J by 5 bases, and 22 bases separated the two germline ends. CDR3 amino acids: CASSHPRGGWGNEKLFF. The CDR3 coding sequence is TGTGCCAGCAGTCACCCTCGCGGGGGGTGGGGAAATGAAAAACTGTTTTTT.

The CDR3 here is CASTSGTAQGYGYTF. For the CDR3, the DNA is TGTGCCTCGACCTCTGGGACAGCTCAGGGCTATGGCTACACCTTC. This sequence joins TRBV10-3 and TRBJ1-2, with 7 positions matching TRBD1. This CDR3 region has 15 residues. V shed 11 bases, J shed 4 bases, and the junction held 16 bases outside the gene matches. Germline V gene lookup returns CDR1 ENHRY and CDR2 SYGVKD.

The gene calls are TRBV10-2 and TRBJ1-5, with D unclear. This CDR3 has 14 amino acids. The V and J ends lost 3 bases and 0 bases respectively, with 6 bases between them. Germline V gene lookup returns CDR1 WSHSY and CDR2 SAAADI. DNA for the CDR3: TGCGCCAGCAGTGACCAGTATAGCAATCAGCCCCAGCATTTT. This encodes CASSDQYSNQPQHF.

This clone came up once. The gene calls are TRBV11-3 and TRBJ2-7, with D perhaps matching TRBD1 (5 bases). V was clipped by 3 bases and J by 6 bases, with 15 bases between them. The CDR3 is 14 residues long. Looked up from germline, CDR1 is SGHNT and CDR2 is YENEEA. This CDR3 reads CASSLGRVSGEQYF. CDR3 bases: TGTGCCAGCAGCTTGGGCAGGGTGTCTGGCGAGCAGTACTTC.

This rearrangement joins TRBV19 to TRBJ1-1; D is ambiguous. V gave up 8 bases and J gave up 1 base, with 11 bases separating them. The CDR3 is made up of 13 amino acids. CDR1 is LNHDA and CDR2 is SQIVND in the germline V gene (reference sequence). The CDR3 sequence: CASSIEWNTEAFF. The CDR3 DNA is TGTGCCAGTTCGATCGAGTGGAACACTGAAGCTTTCTTT. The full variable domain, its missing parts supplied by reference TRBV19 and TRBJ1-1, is DGGITQSPKYLFRKEGQNVTLSCEQNLNHDAMYWYRQDPGQGLRLIYYSQIVNDFQKGDIAEGYSVSREKKESFPLTVTSAQKNPTAFYLCASSIEWNTEAFFGQGTRLTVV.

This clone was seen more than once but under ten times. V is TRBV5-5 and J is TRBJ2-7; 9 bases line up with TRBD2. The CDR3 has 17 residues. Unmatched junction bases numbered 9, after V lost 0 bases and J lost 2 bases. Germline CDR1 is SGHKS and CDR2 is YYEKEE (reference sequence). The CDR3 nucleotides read TGTGCCAGCAGCTTGGCCACAGCGGGGGGCCTTCCCTACGAGCAGTACTTC. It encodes CASSLATAGGLPYEQYF.

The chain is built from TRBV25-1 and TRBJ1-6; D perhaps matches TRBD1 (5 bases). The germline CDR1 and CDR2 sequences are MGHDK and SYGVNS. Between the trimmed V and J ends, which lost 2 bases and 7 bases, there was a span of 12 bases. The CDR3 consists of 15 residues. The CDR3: CASSEVGRVNSPLHF. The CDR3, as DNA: TGTGCCAGCAGTGAAGTGGGCAGGGTAAATTCACCCCTCCACTTT.

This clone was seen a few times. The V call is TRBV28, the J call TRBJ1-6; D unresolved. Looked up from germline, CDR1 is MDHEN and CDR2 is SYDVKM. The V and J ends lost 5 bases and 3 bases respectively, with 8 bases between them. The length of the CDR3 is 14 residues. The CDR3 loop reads CASSVRLYNSPLHF. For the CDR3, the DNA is TGTGCCAGCAGTGTCCGACTCTATAATTCACCCCTCCACTTT.

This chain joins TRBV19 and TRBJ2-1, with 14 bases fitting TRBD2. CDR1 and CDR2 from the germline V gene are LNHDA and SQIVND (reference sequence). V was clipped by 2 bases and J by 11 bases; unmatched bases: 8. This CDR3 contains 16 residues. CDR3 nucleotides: TGTGCCAGTAGTATATCCGGGACTAGCGGGAGTTGGCAGCAGTTCTTC. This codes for CASSISGTSGSWQQFF.

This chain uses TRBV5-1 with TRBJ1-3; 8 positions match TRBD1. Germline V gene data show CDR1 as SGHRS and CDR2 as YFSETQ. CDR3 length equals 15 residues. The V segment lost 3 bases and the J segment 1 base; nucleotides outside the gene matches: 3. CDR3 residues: CASSSRTGSGNTIYF. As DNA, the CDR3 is TGCGCCAGCAGCTCGCGGACAGGGTCTGGAAACACCATATATTTT.